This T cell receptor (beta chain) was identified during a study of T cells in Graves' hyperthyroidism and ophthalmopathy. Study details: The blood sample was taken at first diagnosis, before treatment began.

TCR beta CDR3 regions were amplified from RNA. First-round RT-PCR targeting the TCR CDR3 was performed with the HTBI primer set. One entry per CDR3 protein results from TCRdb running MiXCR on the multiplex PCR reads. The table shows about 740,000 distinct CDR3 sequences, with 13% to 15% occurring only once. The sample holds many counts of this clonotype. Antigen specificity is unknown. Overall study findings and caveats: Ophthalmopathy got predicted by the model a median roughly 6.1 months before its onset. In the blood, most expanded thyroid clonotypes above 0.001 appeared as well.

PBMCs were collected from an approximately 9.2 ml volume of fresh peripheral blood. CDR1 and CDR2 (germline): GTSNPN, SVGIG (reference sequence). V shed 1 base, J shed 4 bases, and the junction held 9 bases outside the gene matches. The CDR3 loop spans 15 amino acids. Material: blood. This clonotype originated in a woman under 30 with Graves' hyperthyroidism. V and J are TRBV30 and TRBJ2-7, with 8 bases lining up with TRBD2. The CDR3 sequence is CAWSAAAGALYEQYF. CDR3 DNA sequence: TGTGCCTGGAGTGCGGCAGCGGGGGCCCTATACGAGCAGTACTTC.